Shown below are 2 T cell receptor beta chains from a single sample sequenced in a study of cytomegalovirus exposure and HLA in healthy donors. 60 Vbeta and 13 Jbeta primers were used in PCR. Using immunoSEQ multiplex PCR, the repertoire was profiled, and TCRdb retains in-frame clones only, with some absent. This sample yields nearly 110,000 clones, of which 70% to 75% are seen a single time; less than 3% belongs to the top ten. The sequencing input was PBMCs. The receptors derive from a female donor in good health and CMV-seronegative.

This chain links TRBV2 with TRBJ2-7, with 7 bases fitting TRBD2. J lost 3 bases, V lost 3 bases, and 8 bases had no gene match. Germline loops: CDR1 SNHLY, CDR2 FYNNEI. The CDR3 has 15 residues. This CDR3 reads CASSEALAALYEQYF. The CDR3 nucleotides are TGTGCCAGCAGTGAGGCGCTAGCGGCCCTCTACGAGCAGTACTTC.

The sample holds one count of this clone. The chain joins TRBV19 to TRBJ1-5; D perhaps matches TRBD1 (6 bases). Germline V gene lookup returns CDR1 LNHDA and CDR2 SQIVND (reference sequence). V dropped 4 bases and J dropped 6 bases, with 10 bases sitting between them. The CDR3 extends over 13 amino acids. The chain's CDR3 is CASSTTGSQPQHF. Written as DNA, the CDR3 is TGTGCCAGTAGTACAACAGGGAGTCAGCCCCAGCATTTT.